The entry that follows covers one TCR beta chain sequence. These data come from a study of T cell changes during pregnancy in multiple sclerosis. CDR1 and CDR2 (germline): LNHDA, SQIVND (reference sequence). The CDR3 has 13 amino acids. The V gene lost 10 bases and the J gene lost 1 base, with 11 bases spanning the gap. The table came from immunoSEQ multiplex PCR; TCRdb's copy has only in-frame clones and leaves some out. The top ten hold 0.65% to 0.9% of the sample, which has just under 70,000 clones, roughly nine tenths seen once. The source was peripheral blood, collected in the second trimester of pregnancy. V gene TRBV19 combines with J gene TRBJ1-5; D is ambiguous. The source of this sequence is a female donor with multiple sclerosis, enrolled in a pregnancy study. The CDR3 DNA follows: TGTGCCACTAACGGGGTAAGCAATCAGCCCCAGCATTTT. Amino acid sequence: CATNGVSNQPQHF.